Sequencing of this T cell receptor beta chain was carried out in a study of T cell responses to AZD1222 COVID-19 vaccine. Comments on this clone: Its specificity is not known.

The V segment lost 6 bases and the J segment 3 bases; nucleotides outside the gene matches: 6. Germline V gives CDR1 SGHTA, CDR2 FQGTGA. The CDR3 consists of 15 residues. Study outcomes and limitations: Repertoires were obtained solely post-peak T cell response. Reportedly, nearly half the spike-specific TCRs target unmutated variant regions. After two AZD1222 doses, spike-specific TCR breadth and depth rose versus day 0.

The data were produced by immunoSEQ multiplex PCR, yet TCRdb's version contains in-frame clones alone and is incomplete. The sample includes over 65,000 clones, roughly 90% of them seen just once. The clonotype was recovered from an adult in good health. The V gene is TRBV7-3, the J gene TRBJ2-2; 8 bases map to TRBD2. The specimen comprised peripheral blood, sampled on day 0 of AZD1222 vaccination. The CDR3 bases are TGTGCCAGCAGTCTAAGCGGGAGATACACCGGGGAGCTGTTTTTT. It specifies CASSLSGRYTGELFF.